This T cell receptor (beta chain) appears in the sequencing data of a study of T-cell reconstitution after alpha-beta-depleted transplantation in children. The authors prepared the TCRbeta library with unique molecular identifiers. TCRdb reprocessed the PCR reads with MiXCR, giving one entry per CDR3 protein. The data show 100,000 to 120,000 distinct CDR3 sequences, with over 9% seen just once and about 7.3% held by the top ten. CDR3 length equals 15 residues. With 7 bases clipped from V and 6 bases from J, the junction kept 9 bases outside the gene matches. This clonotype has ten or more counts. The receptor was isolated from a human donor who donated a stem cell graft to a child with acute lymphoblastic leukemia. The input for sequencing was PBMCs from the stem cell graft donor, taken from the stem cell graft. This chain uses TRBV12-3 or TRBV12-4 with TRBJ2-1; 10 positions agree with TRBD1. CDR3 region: CASIPTGGAGNEQFF. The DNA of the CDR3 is TGTGCCAGCATCCCGACAGGGGGCGCAGGCAATGAGCAGTTCTTC.